The next 18 T cell receptor beta chains were all read from a single sample in a study of T-cell reconstitution after alpha-beta-depleted transplantation in children. Molecular barcoding with unique molecular identifiers was used for the TCRbeta library. Using its own MiXCR run on the PCR reads, TCRdb lists one record per CDR3 protein. The sample lists 500,000 to 650,000 distinct CDR3 sequences, 9.5% to 12% seen once, with 13% to 15% in the top ten. The material was PBMCs, mostly from graft donor cells, obtained 180 days after TCRalphabeta/CD19-depleted stem cell transplant. All receptors derive from a female patient between 2 and 15 years old who had a stem cell transplant for aplastic anemia, so the T cells may come from the graft donor.

V is TRBV5-6 and J is TRBJ2-2, with 10 nucleotides matching TRBD1. This CDR3 spans 16 amino acids. After removal of 4 bases from V and 2 bases from J, the junction contained 5 bases not matched to a gene. CDR1 is SGHDT and CDR2 is YYEEEE in the germline V gene. The CDR3 region is CASSHRDRGNTGELFF. The DNA for the CDR3 is TGTGCCAGCAGCCACCGGGACAGGGGAAACACCGGGGAGCTGTTTTTT.

This CDR3 is CASSSELPGQMYGYTF. The CDR3 bases are TGTGCCAGCAGCTCTGAACTGCCGGGACAGATGTATGGCTACACCTTC. The chain joins TRBV7-9 to TRBJ1-2; TRBD1 agrees at 7 bases. Germline CDR1 and CDR2: SEHNR and FQNEAQ (reference sequence). CDR3 length: 16 residues. Unmatched junction bases numbered 13, after V lost 4 bases and J lost 5 bases.

The sample holds a few counts of this clonotype. This may be a read error: a much more frequent sequence differs by one nucleotide. The chain carries TRBV28 and TRBJ2-4; 8 bases are shared with TRBD1. CDR1 is MDHEN and CDR2 is SYDVKM in the germline V gene. The CDR3 has 15 residues. The CDR3 sequence is CASGGGGTGKNSQYF. In DNA form, the CDR3 reads TGTGCCAGCGGGGGCGGTGGGACAGGCAAAAACAGTCAGTACTTC.

This clonotype was detected only a few times. The rearrangement links TRBV18 to TRBJ2-1; the match to TRBD2 covers 11 bases. Germline assignment: CDR1 KGHSH and CDR2 LQKENI. V lost 4 bases to trimming and J lost 6 bases; unmatched junction nucleotides: 5. There are 15 residues in the CDR3. CDR3 in amino acids: CASSRGLAESNEQFF. Here the CDR3 DNA reads TGTGCCAGCTCACGGGGACTAGCGGAGAGCAATGAGCAGTTCTTC.

This clonotype has a count of ten or more. The junction departs from the called germline gene at one end, perhaps through a read error. J is TRBJ2-1 and V is TRBV5-1, with D perhaps matching TRBD1 or TRBD2 (5 bases each). Germline CDR1 SGHRS, CDR2 YFSETQ. The CDR3 has 15 residues. This CDR3 is CASRLGQGEIDEQFF. The CDR3 DNA reads TGCGCCAGCAGGTTGGGGCAGGGAGAGATCGATGAGCAGTTCTTC.

This clonotype showed up many times. CDR3 sequence: CASTHEASGNTGELFF. As DNA, the CDR3 is TGTGCCAGCACCCATGAGGCTAGCGGGAACACCGGGGAGCTGTTTTTT. The chain joins TRBV9 to TRBJ2-2, with TRBD2 matching over 7 bases. With V trimmed by 6 bases and J by 1 base, 9 bases remained unmatched. Germline loops: CDR1 SGDLS, CDR2 YYNGEE. The CDR3 consists of 16 residues.

This clonotype has a count of ten or more. CDR3 residues: CSARLAFQNIQYF. The CDR3 bases are TGCAGTGCCAGACTAGCTTTTCAAAACATTCAGTACTTC. The rearrangement links TRBV20-1 to TRBJ2-4; 7 bases fit TRBD2. The CDR3 spans 13 residues. V lost 6 bases, J lost 5 bases, and 7 bases stayed unmatched. Germline CDR1 and CDR2: DFQATT and SNEGSKA (reference sequence).

The chain carries TRBV6-2 or TRBV6-3 and TRBJ2-6; D may be TRBD1 (5 bases). Germline V gene data show CDR1 as MNHEY and CDR2 as SVGEGT. V gave up 8 bases and J gave up 0 bases, with 23 bases separating them. CDR3 length: 19 amino acids. CDR3 amino acids: CASEKTDLYFSSGANVLTF. CDR3 sequence (DNA): TGTGCCAGCGAGAAGACAGACTTATACTTTAGCTCTGGGGCCAACGTCCTGACTTTC.

This clonotype was counted only a few times. The rearrangement uses TRBV5-1 and TRBJ2-1; no firm D call. The ends were cut back, 0 bases at V and 5 bases at J, with 9 bases in the middle. CDR1 is SGHRS and CDR2 is YFSETQ in the germline V gene. The CDR3 consists of 14 residues. The CDR3 loop reads CASSLGSSNNEQFF. DNA for the CDR3: TGCGCCAGCAGCTTGGGGTCCTCTAACAATGAGCAGTTCTTC.

A remark on this clonotype: A clone one base away is much larger, so this may be a read error. This sequence joins TRBV20-1 and TRBJ2-7, with D perhaps TRBD1 or TRBD2 (5 bases each). The CDR3 runs 14 residues. Germline V lookup: CDR1 DFQATT, CDR2 SNEGSKA (reference sequence). CDR3: CGARDRHVGAEQYF. CDR3 in DNA: TGCGGTGCTAGAGATCGGCACGTCGGGGCCGAGCAGTACTTC.

This clonotype showed up many times. The chain links TRBV28 to TRBJ1-4; TRBD1 might be the D (6 bases). The germline V gene encodes CDR1 MDHEN and CDR2 SYDVKM. The CDR3 has 14 residues. The V and J ends lost 3 bases and 7 bases respectively, with 12 bases between them. The CDR3 sequence is CASSFGGAGEKLFF. The CDR3 nucleotides are TGTGCCAGCAGTTTTGGGGGCGCGGGTGAAAAACTGTTTTTT.

This clonotype was found a few times. The chain uses TRBV5-1 and TRBJ2-6; no reliable D call. V lost 4 bases to trimming and J lost 2 bases, with 4 bases between them. The germline V gene encodes CDR1 SGHRS and CDR2 YFSETQ. The CDR3 contains 13 residues. CDR3 sequence: CASSRAGANVLTF. CDR3 coding DNA: TGCGCCAGCAGCAGGGCTGGGGCCAACGTCCTGACTTTC. Filled out from reference TRBV5-1 and TRBJ2-6, the complete variable domain reads KAGVTQTPRYLIKTRGQQVTLSCSPISGHRSVSWYQQTPGQGLQFLFEYFSETQRNKGNFPGRFSGRQFSNSRSEMNVSTLELGDSALYLCASSRAGANVLTFGAGSRLTVL.

J is TRBJ2-7 and V is TRBV24-1; D possibly corresponds to TRBD1 (6 bases). The length of the CDR3 is 14 residues. The germline V and J ends were trimmed by 10 bases and 0 bases, with 15 bases remaining between them. Germline assignment: CDR1 KGHDR and CDR2 SFDVKD. The CDR3 region has the DNA TGTGCCACAGAGCTACCGGGACACTCCTACGAGCAGTACGTC. Protein product: CATELPGHSYEQYV.

This clonotype was found a few times. The chain combines TRBV25-1 with TRBJ2-7; D is uncertain. In germline, CDR1 is MGHDK, CDR2 SYGVNS. This CDR3 is built from 12 residues. V lost 11 bases, J lost 2 bases, and 13 bases lay in between. CDR3 amino acids: CAWEGRTYEQYV. CDR3 in DNA: TGTGCCTGGGAAGGGCGGACCTACGAGCAGTACGTC.

This clonotype occurred a few times. The CDR3 DNA reads as TGTGCCAGCAGCTTAGCAGGGGACATCTACGAGCAGTACTTC. It encodes CASSLAGDIYEQYF. The rearrangement joins TRBV7-2 to TRBJ2-7; TRBD1 might be the D (6 bases). Germline V gives CDR1 SGHTA, CDR2 FQGNSA. Trimming cost V 0 bases and J 3 bases, with 9 bases left between them. CDR3 length: 14 amino acids.

The rearrangement links TRBV24-1 to TRBJ2-2, with 7 bases aligning to TRBD2. Germline assignment: CDR1 KGHDR and CDR2 SFDVKD. This CDR3 comprises 16 residues. V lost 2 bases to trimming and J lost 3 bases; unmatched junction nucleotides: 5. CDR3 DNA sequence: TGTGCCACCAGTGATTGGTCCGCGGGAGACACCGGGGAGCTGTTTTTT. Encoded protein: CATSDWSAGDTGELFF.

This clonotype was seen a few times. The chain uses TRBV9 and TRBJ2-1, with 12 bases fitting TRBD2. Germline-derived CDR1 and CDR2 are SGDLS and YYNGEE. CDR3 size: 18 residues. V lost 4 bases, J lost 0 bases, and 8 bases stayed unmatched. This CDR3 is CASSPRLAGGSSYNEQFF. The DNA of the CDR3 is TGTGCCAGCAGCCCCCGCCTAGCGGGAGGGAGCTCCTACAATGAGCAGTTCTTC.

This clonotype was found many times. This sequence joins TRBV28 and TRBJ1-5; 8 positions match TRBD1. The CDR3 loop spans 14 amino acids. Germline loops: CDR1 MDHEN, CDR2 SYDVKM. With V trimmed by 3 bases and J by 7 bases, 5 bases remained unmatched. The CDR3 nucleotides read TGTGCCAGCAGTTTCGGACAGGGTCGACAGCCCCAGCATTTT. Amino acids: CASSFGQGRQPQHF. Filled out from reference TRBV28 and TRBJ1-5, the complete variable domain reads DVKVTQSSRYLVKRTGEKVFLECVQDMDHENMFWYRQDPGLGLRLIYFSYDVKMKEKGDIPEGYSVSREKKERFSLILESASTNQTSMYLCASSFGQGRQPQHFGDGTRLSIL.